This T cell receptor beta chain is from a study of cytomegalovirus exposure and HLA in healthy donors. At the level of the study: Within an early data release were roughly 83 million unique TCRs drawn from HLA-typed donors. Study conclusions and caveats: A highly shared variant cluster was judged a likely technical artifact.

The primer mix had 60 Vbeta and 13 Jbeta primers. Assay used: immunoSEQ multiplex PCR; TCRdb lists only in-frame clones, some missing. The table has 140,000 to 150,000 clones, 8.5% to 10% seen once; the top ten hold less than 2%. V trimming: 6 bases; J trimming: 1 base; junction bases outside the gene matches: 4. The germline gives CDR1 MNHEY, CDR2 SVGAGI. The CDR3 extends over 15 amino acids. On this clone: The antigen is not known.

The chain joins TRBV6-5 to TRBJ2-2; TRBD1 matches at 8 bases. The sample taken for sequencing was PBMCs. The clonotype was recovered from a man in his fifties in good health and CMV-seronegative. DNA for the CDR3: TGTGCCAGCAGCTTGGACAGGGAGAACACCGGGGAGCTGTTTTTT. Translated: CASSLDRENTGELFF.